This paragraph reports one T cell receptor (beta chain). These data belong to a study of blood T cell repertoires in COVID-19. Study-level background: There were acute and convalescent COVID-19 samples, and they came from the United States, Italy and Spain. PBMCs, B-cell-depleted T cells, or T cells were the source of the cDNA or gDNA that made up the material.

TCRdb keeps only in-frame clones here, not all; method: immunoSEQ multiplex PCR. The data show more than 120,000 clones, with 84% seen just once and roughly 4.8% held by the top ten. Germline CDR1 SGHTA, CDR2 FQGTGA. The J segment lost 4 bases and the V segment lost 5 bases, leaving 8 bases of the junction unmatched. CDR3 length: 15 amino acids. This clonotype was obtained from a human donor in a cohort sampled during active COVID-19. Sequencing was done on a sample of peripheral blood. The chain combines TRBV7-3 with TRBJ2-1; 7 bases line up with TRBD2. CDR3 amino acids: CASSLASGGYNEQFF. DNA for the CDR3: TGTGCCAGCAGCCTCGCTAGCGGAGGTTACAATGAGCAGTTCTTC.